Listed below are T cell receptor beta chains from one sample, sequenced in a study of early T cells in non-severe SARS-CoV-2 infection. TCRdb called the 5' RACE reads again in MiXCR, with one record for every CDR3 protein. The sample yields more than 70,000 distinct CDR3 sequences, approximately 13% seen once. The sequencing sample was made of whole blood. The origin of the receptors is an adult who was a healthcare worker with PCR-confirmed SARS-CoV-2 infection or an uninfected control (not recorded which). Both conserved end residues are part of each CDR3. The order of the fields is clone size, D gene, J gene, V gene, CDR3 DNA, CDR3 protein. A D gene is named only where the DNA matches it firmly. Rows may omit the clone size; those that give it use once, few, many or a size class.

. | . | TRBJ2-7 | TRBV27 | TGTGCCAGCAGTTGGTCACTCAGCTCCTACGAGCAGTACTTC | CASSWSLSSYEQYF
many | . | TRBJ2-5 | TRBV12-5 | TGTGCTAGTGGTCCTCCGGGCCCGCTAGAGACCCAGTACTTC | CASGPPGPLETQYF
. | . | TRBJ2-4 | TRBV20-1 | TGCAGTGCTAAGGACAGCTTAGCCAAAAACATTCAGTACTTC | CSAKDSLAKNIQYF
few | . | TRBJ1-5 | TRBV12-3/TRBV12-4 | TGTGCCAGCAGTTCTCGTGCGGGAGGCAATCAGCCCCAGCATTTT | CASSSRAGGNQPQHF
. | TRBD2 | TRBJ2-3 | TRBV15 | TGTGCCACCAGCAGTCGGGCTAGCGGGGCAGCAGATACGCAGTATTTT | CATSSRASGAADTQYF
many | . | TRBJ2-1 | TRBV12-3/TRBV12-4 | TGTGCCAGCACTTTAGTAGTAGGGGATAATGAGCAGTTCTTC | CASTLVVGDNEQFF
few | . | TRBJ2-1 | TRBV12-3/TRBV12-4 | TGTGCCAGCAGTGATCCCGGGACACATTCCTACAATGAGCAGTTCTTC | CASSDPGTHSYNEQFF
many | . | TRBJ1-2 | TRBV5-1 | TGCGCCAGCAGCTTGGATGGTATGGGCGGGGATGGCTACACCTTC | CASSLDGMGGDGYTF
few | . | TRBJ2-6 | TRBV7-8 | TGTGCCAGCTTAACGGGGGTCTCCGGGGCCAACGTCCTGACTTTC | CASLTGVSGANVLTF
. | TRBD1 | TRBJ2-1 | TRBV29-1 | TGCAGCGCCCAGGGGGACAGCAGCTCCTACAATGAGCAGTTCTTC | CSAQGDSSSYNEQFF
few | . | TRBJ2-4 | TRBV20-1 | TGCAGTGCCAGGGGATCTCTGGGTTTAAACATTCAGTACTTC | CSARGSLGLNIQYF
few | . | TRBJ2-4 | TRBV11-2 | TGTGCCAGCAGCTTCGGGGGTACCTTCATTCAGTACTTC | CASSFGGTFIQYF
. | . | TRBJ1-4 | TRBV7-7 | TGTGCCAGCAGCCCCGGAGTAGTAGGTGAAAAACTGTTTTTT | CASSPGVVGEKLFF
. | TRBD1 | TRBJ1-5 | TRBV12-3/TRBV12-4 | TGTGCCAGCAGCCTTGGCAAAGCAGGGGGCTTTCAGCCCCAGCATTTT | CASSLGKAGGFQPQHF
many | . | TRBJ2-5 | TRBV7-8 | TGTGCCAGCAGCCCCCAGCAAGAGACCCAGTACTTC | CASSPQQETQYF
few | . | TRBJ2-7 | TRBV6-5 | TGTGCCAGCAGTTACGACAGAAAGTACGAGCAGTACTTC | CASSYDRKYEQYF
many | . | TRBJ2-1 | TRBV20-1 | TGCAGTGCTAGAGATTCGGTGGGATACAATGAGCAGTTCTTC | CSARDSVGYNEQFF
few | TRBD2 | TRBJ2-7 | TRBV6-6 | TGTGCCAGCCATCCCGGGGGACTAAACCACGAGCAGTACTTC | CASHPGGLNHEQYF
. | TRBD1 | TRBJ1-1 | TRBV6-5 | TGTGCCAGCAGGGAGCCCGGACAGGGGGGCACTGAAGCTTTCTTT | CASREPGQGGTEAFF
medium-sized | . | TRBJ1-2 | TRBV29-1 | TGCAGCGTTGATTCAGGGAATAGCGGCTACACCTTC | CSVDSGNSGYTF
. | TRBD1 | TRBJ2-7 | TRBV6-5 | TGTGCCAGCAGAGGGACAGGGCGGACCTACGAGCAGTACTTC | CASRGTGRTYEQYF
. | . | TRBJ2-7 | TRBV11-2 | TGTGCCAGCAGCTCCTCGCCGGCCTACGAGCAGTACTTC | CASSSSPAYEQYF
many | . | TRBJ2-1 | TRBV7-9 | TGTGCCAGCAGCTTAGGTCTAGCAGGCTACAATGAGCAGTTCTTC | CASSLGLAGYNEQFF
once | TRBD1 | TRBJ2-3 | TRBV28 | TGTGCCAGCAGTTTACCCGACAGGGGTGATACGCAGTATTTT | CASSLPDRGDTQYF
. | . | TRBJ1-2 | TRBV11-2 | TGTGCCAGCAGCTTAGCAGGCACTAACTATGGCTACACCTTC | CASSLAGTNYGYTF
. | . | TRBJ2-3 | TRBV28 | TGTGCCAGCAGTTTATTCACCTTGGGCACAGATACGCAGTATTTT | CASSLFTLGTDTQYF
few | TRBD1 | TRBJ1-6 | TRBV7-2 | TGTGCCAGCAGGGCACAGGGGGAAGGAAATTCACCCCTCCACTTT | CASRAQGEGNSPLHF
few | . | TRBJ2-5 | TRBV19 | TGTGCCAGTAGGGGACGGGGGGCCGTAGAGACCCAGTACTTC | CASRGRGAVETQYF
few | . | TRBJ1-6 | TRBV5-1 | TGCGCCAGCAGCTTCGGGAACTCCTATAATTCACCCCTCCACTTT | CASSFGNSYNSPLHF
few | . | TRBJ1-1 | TRBV4-3 | TGCGCCAGCAGCCAAGATCTTGAGGTCACTGAAGCTTTCTTT | CASSQDLEVTEAFF
few | . | TRBJ2-2 | TRBV20-1 | TGCAGTGCTAGGAAAGGCGGGGGCTTGGACACCGGGGAGCTGTTTTTT | CSARKGGGLDTGELFF
many | . | TRBJ2-7 | TRBV6-6 | TGTGCCAGCAGTGCGCTAACAGGGCACGAGCAGTACTTC | CASSALTGHEQYF
few | . | TRBJ2-1 | TRBV29-1 | TGCAGCGTTTTATTGCCCCATGAGCAGTTCTTC | CSVLLPHEQFF
. | . | TRBJ1-5 | TRBV12-3/TRBV12-4 | TGTGCCAGCAGGGCTGGCAGGGATCAGCCCCAGCATTTT | CASRAGRDQPQHF
few | . | TRBJ2-5 | TRBV28 | TGTGCCAGCAGTTCGGCTGAAGGGGGCGGGGGAACCCAGTACTTC | CASSSAEGGGGTQYF
. | . | TRBJ1-1 | TRBV3-1 | TGTGCCAGCAGCCAAGGGGACCGAACTGAAGCTTTCTTT | CASSQGDRTEAFF
few | TRBD2 | TRBJ2-7 | TRBV20-1 | TGCAGTGCTAGAAGACCGGGACTAGCGGTTAGCTCCTACGAGCAGTACTTC | CSARRPGLAVSSYEQYF
many | . | TRBJ2-7 | TRBV4-3 | TGCGCCAGCAGCCGGGCCCTTATAGACGAGCAGTACTTC | CASSRALIDEQYF
. | TRBD2 | TRBJ2-5 | TRBV3-1 | TGTGCCAGCAGCCAAACGTCGGCGGGGGGAGAGACCCAGTACTTC | CASSQTSAGGETQYF
. | . | TRBJ2-1 | TRBV11-3 | TGTGCCAGCAGCTTAGACGCTTGGGGTGAGCAGTTCTTC | CASSLDAWGEQFF
few | TRBD2 | TRBJ2-1 | TRBV4-3 | TGCGCCAGCAGCCAAGATACGAGCCGCGGGGGCAATGAGCAGTTCTTC | CASSQDTSRGGNEQFF